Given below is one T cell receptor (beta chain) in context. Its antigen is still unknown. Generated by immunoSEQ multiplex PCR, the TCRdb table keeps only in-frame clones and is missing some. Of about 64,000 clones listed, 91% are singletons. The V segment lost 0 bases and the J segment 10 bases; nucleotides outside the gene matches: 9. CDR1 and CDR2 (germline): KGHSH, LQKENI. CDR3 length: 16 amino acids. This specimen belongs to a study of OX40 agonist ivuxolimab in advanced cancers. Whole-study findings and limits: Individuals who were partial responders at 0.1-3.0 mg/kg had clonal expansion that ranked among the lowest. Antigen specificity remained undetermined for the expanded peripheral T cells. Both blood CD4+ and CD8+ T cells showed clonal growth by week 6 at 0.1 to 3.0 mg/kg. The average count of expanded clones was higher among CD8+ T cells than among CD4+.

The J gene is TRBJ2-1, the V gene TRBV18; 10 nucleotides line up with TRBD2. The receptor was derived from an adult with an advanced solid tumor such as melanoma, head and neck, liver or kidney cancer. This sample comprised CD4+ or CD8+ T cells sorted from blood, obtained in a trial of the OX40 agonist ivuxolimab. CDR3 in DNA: TGTGCCAGCTCACCACCGGTCGGGACTAGCGTAGGGGAGCAGTTCTTC. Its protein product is CASSPPVGTSVGEQFF.